This T cell receptor (beta chain) comes out of a study of T-cell reconstitution after alpha-beta-depleted transplantation in children. Germline assignment: CDR1 SEHNR and CDR2 FQNEAQ (reference sequence). Trimming cost V 5 bases and J 2 bases; bases outside gene matches: 7. The CDR3 consists of 15 residues. Preparation of the TCRbeta library involved a method that used unique molecular identifiers. MiXCR, applied by TCRdb to the PCR reads, yields one record per CDR3 protein. This table holds 330,000 or so distinct CDR3 sequences, over 9% found once. This clonotype turned up a few times. This chain connects TRBV7-9 to TRBJ2-5; 8 nucleotides match TRBD1. Material: PBMCs from the stem cell graft donor, obtained from the stem cell graft. The source of this sequence is a human donor who donated a stem cell graft to a child with acute lymphoblastic leukemia. CDR3 residues: CASSANNRGQETQYF. CDR3 DNA sequence: TGTGCCAGCAGCGCCAATAACAGGGGGCAAGAGACCCAGTACTTC.